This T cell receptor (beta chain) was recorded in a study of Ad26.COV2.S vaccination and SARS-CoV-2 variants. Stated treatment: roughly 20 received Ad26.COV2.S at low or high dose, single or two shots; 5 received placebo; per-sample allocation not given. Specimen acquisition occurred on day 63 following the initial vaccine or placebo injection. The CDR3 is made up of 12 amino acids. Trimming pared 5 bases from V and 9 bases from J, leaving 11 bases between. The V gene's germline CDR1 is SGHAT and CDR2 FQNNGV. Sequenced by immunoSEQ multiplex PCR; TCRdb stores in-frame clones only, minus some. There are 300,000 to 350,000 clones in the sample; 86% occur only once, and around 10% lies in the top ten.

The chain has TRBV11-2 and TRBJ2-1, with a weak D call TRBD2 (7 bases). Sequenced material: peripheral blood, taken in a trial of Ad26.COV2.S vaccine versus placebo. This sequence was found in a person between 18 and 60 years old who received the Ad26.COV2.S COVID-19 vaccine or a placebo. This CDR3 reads CASSQGGAEQFF. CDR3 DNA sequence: TGTGCCAGCAGCCAAGGGGGGGCTGAGCAGTTCTTC.